The 10 T cell receptor beta chains below all came from one sample that was sequenced in a study of cytomegalovirus exposure and HLA in healthy donors. Sequencing was performed with immunoSEQ multiplex PCR; in TCRdb, only in-frame clones are kept and a portion is missing. The data show 150,000 to 200,000 clones, with roughly 82% seen just once and more than 1.1% held by the top ten. Source material: PBMCs. Receptors originate from a woman younger than 30 in good health and CMV-seronegative.

This chain joins TRBV27 and TRBJ1-1; D is undetermined. The V gene's germline CDR1 is MNHEY and CDR2 SMNVEV (reference sequence). The CDR3 runs to 13 residues. Between the trimmed V and J ends, which lost 3 bases and 2 bases, there was a span of 7 bases. The CDR3 loop reads CASSLYSNTEAFF. The CDR3 nucleotides read TGTGCCAGCAGTTTGTACTCCAACACTGAAGCTTTCTTT.

Comment on this clone: The same CDR3 arises from other DNA sequences in this sample as well. The chain couples TRBV6-5 to TRBJ2-7; 7 bases line up with TRBD2. The CDR3 is 12 residues long. Germline-derived CDR1 and CDR2 are MNHEY and SVGAGI. J gave up 4 bases and V 6 bases, and 3 bases lay outside the gene matches. CDR3 sequence: CASSPGGYEQYF. Here the CDR3 DNA reads TGTGCCAGCAGCCCCGGGGGGTACGAGCAGTACTTC.

The chain uses TRBV4-1 and TRBJ2-4, with a tentative D call TRBD1 (6 bases). CDR1 MGHRA and CDR2 YSYEKL come from the germline V gene. The CDR3 covers 17 residues. Trimming removed 5 bases from V and 0 bases from J, with 17 bases in between. The chain's CDR3 is CASSWSSRGQAKNIQYF. The CDR3 nucleotides are TGCGCCAGCAGCTGGTCTTCCAGGGGTCAAGCCAAAAACATTCAGTACTTC.

J is TRBJ2-7 and V is TRBV29-1; 9 nucleotides line up with TRBD2. CDR1 SQVTM and CDR2 ANQGSEA come from the germline V gene. The CDR3 spans 15 residues. Trimming removed 0 bases from V and 4 bases from J; junction bases left unmatched: 7. CDR3 protein: CSVEESSGAIYEQYF. The DNA for the CDR3 is TGCAGCGTTGAAGAGTCTAGCGGGGCTATATACGAGCAGTACTTC.

The chain recombines TRBV7-8 with TRBJ2-1, with TRBD2 as a possible D gene (5 bases). The V end was cut by 0 bases, the J end by 0 bases, with 12 bases between. The CDR3 runs 17 residues. CDR1 and CDR2 (germline): SGHVS, FQNEAQ. CDR3: CASSLARVGVSYNEQFF. In DNA form, the CDR3 reads TGTGCCAGCAGCTTAGCGCGGGTCGGGGTCTCCTACAATGAGCAGTTCTTC.

This chain uses TRBV7-9 with TRBJ2-2; tentative D call: TRBD2 (6 bases). Per germline, CDR1 SEHNR and CDR2 FQNEAQ (reference sequence). This CDR3 has 15 residues. The V gene lost 2 bases and the J gene lost 1 base, with 8 bases spanning the gap. CDR3 sequence: CASSLLRGNTGELFF. CDR3 DNA: TGTGCCAGCAGCTTATTGCGGGGGAACACCGGGGAGCTGTTTTTT.

The rearrangement joins TRBV30 to TRBJ1-2; TRBD1 matches at 7 bases. Germline assignment: CDR1 GTSNPN and CDR2 SVGIG (reference sequence). With 5 bases clipped from V and 0 bases from J, the junction kept 15 bases outside the gene matches. CDR3 length: 17 residues. The CDR3 reads CAWDRGEMGQTNYGYTF. CDR3 coding DNA: TGTGCCTGGGATAGGGGAGAGATGGGACAGACTAACTATGGCTACACCTTC.

This clone was observed a single time. The rearrangement links TRBV4-1 to TRBJ1-2; D gene uncertain. Germline-derived CDR1 and CDR2 are MGHRA and YSYEKL. The CDR3 sequence is 14 residues long. V was trimmed by 1 base and J by 6 bases, leaving 12 bases between them. The CDR3 is CASSQVSVGNGYTF. The CDR3 coding sequence is TGCGCCAGCAGCCAAGTTTCCGTCGGGAATGGCTACACCTTC.

The chain links TRBV7-9 to TRBJ1-1; TRBD1 matches at 7 bases. Germline values: CDR1 SEHNR, CDR2 FQNEAQ (reference sequence). The CDR3 spans 13 residues. Trimming removed 4 bases from V and 6 bases from J; junction bases left unmatched: 5. DNA of the CDR3: TGTGCCAGCAGCTCCTCGACAGGGCCTGAAGCTTTCTTT. Translating gives CASSSSTGPEAFF.

This rearrangement joins TRBV9 to TRBJ2-5, with D uncertain. Per the germline V gene, CDR1 is SGDLS and CDR2 is YYNGEE. The V end was cut by 2 bases, the J end by 4 bases, with 15 bases between. The CDR3 totals 15 residues. The CDR3 region is CASSVSVASPETQYF. The DNA of the CDR3 is TGTGCCAGCAGCGTGAGTGTCGCCTCCCCAGAGACCCAGTACTTC.